This T cell receptor beta chain originates from a study of blood T cells in healthy people across ages. The V end lost 6 bases, the J end lost 1 base, and 13 bases lay between the germline ends. CDR1 is MNHEY and CDR2 is SVGAGI in the germline V gene. The CDR3 consists of 15 residues. Together with a sample-barcoded 5' primer, a J-beta primer mix was included in a second PCR lasting roughly 6 to 12 cycles. Every cDNA molecule carried a tag from a template-switch adaptor bearing 12 random nucleotides. TCRdb processed the 5' RACE reads anew with MiXCR; each CDR3 protein has one entry. The table lists about 720,000 distinct CDR3 sequences, 20% to 25% of them singletons.

The genes are TRBV6-5 and TRBJ1-5; D call uncertain. The sequenced sample consisted of blood. This TCR came from a man in his 70s in good health. CDR3 sequence: CASSPHSVSNQPQHF. The DNA for the CDR3 is TGTGCCAGCAGCCCCCATTCTGTGAGCAATCAGCCCCAGCATTTT.